The rows below give T cell receptor beta chains drawn from one sample of a study of Tregs in tolerant kidney transplant recipients. Clones were sequenced by immunoSEQ multiplex PCR, and TCRdb holds only the in-frame ones, with some missing. The sample has roughly 40,000 clones; about 95% are singletons. For these receptors, no antigen is known. The sequencing input was Tregs from blood cultured with allogeneic cells. Every receptor here comes from a human donor in good health. Both conserved end residues are part of each CDR3. D genes are given only for firm matches. The listing skips clone size in some rows; elsewhere it reads once, few, many or a size class.

clone_size	d_call	v_call	j_call	cdr3_aa	cdr3_nt
.	.	TRBV25-1	TRBJ1-4	CASRSGGGEGEKLFF	TGTGCCAGCAGGTCCGGGGGGGGCGAGGGCGAAAAACTGTTTTTT
.	.	TRBV30	TRBJ1-2	CAWRLRQTLYGYTF	TGTGCCTGGAGACTTCGCCAAACACTGTATGGCTACACCTTC
.	.	TRBV7-9	TRBJ1-3	CASTESGNTIYF	TGTGCCAGCACCGAGTCTGGAAACACCATATATTTT
.	TRBD1	TRBV6-4	TRBJ2-3	CASSVRGSADTQYF	TGTGCCAGCAGTGTCAGGGGGTCCGCAGATACGCAGTATTTT
.	TRBD1	TRBV5-1	TRBJ1-2	CASSSTGTGDNRVPMNYGYTF	TGCGCCAGCAGCTCAACCGGGACAGGGGACAATAGGGTACCGATGAACTATGGCTACACCTTC
.	.	TRBV11-1	TRBJ2-3	CASSFLPWRATHTQYF	TGTGCCAGCAGCTTTCTACCCTGGCGGGCCACACATACGCAGTATTTT
.	TRBD1	TRBV5-4	TRBJ1-1	CASSNRDRIFQMEAFF	TGTGCCAGCAGCAACCGGGACAGGATATTTCAAATGGAAGCTTTCTTT
.	TRBD1	TRBV14	TRBJ1-1	CASSPGQGKIGNTEAFF	TGTGCCAGCAGCCCGGGACAGGGGAAGATCGGGAACACTGAAGCTTTCTTT
.	.	TRBV5-4	TRBJ1-2	CASTAGASNYGYTF	TGTGCCAGCACCGCAGGGGCATCTAACTATGGCTACACCTTC
.	.	TRBV5-1	TRBJ2-3	CASSLDTGLTDTQYF	TGCGCCAGCAGCTTAGACACAGGACTCACAGATACGCAGTATTTT
once	TRBD1	TRBV11-2	TRBJ1-2	CASSLTRTGGPNYGYTF	TGTGCCAGCAGCTTAACGCGCACAGGGGGGCCTAACTATGGCTACACCTTC
.	TRBD2	TRBV11-2	TRBJ2-1	CASSNLAALYNEQFF	TGTGCCAGCAGCAACCTAGCGGCCCTCTACAATGAGCAGTTCTTC
.	.	TRBV15	TRBJ1-5	CATRGDYSNQPQHF	TGTGCCACCCGAGGAGATTATAGCAATCAGCCCCAGCATTTT
.	.	TRBV11-2	TRBJ1-1	CASSFGEGTEAFF	TGTGCCAGCAGCTTCGGGGAGGGCACTGAAGCTTTCTTT
.	.	TRBV10-3	TRBJ2-3	CAISLGGRTDTQYF	TGTGCCATCAGTTTGGGAGGCCGCACAGATACGCAGTATTTT
.	.	TRBV6-6	TRBJ1-6	CASSSNSPLHF	TGTGCCAGCAGTAGTAATTCACCCCTCCACTTT
.	.	TRBV29-1	TRBJ2-7	CSSTDSYEQYF	TGCAGCTCGACGGACTCCTACGAGCAGTACTTC
.	TRBD1	TRBV19	TRBJ1-5	CASIGDRGFNQPQHF	TGTGCCAGCATAGGGGACAGGGGATTTAATCAGCCCCAGCATTTT
once	TRBD1	TRBV11-3	TRBJ1-1	CASSSTDRGQNTEAFF	TGTGCCAGCAGCTCCACCGACAGGGGGCAGAACACTGAAGCTTTCTTT
.	TRBD1	TRBV2	TRBJ2-7	CASRYEGQGIYEQYF	TGTGCCAGCAGATACGAGGGACAGGGCATCTACGAGCAGTACTTC
.	TRBD2	TRBV18	TRBJ2-7	CASSGDTSGGTSYEQYF	TGTGCCAGCTCAGGGGATACGAGCGGGGGCACCTCCTACGAGCAGTACTTC
.	TRBD2	TRBV27	TRBJ2-1	CASSPRGGRALYNEQFF	TGTGCCAGCAGTCCCCGCGGCGGGAGGGCGTTATACAATGAGCAGTTCTTC
.	.	TRBV5-4	TRBJ2-1	CASSLDSGSNEQFF	TGTGCCAGCAGCTTGGATTCCGGGTCCAATGAGCAGTTCTTC
few	.	TRBV7-9	TRBJ2-5	CASSSLRGEWETQYF	TGTGCCAGCAGCTCGCTAAGGGGGGAGTGGGAGACCCAGTACTTC
.	TRBD2	TRBV18	TRBJ2-1	CASSPTSGAGNEQFF	TGTGCCAGCTCACCCACTAGCGGGGCGGGCAATGAGCAGTTCTTC
once	TRBD1	TRBV25-1	TRBJ1-2	CASSGPGQGTYGYTF	TGTGCCAGCAGTGGACCGGGACAGGGGACCTATGGCTACACCTTC
.	TRBD2	TRBV18	TRBJ2-3	CASSLGTSTRDADTQYF	TGTGCCAGCTCACTCGGGACTAGTACCCGGGATGCAGATACGCAGTATTTT
.	TRBD1	TRBV19	TRBJ2-5	CASRRDSRETQYF	TGTGCCAGCCGCCGGGACAGCCGGGAGACCCAGTACTTC
.	TRBD2	TRBV18	TRBJ2-7	CASSSTSVSEQYF	TGTGCCAGCTCATCGACTAGCGTCTCCGAGCAGTACTTC
.	.	TRBV7-9	TRBJ2-7	CASSLVTGAHEQYF	TGTGCCAGCAGCTTAGTAACTGGGGCCCACGAGCAGTACTTC
once	.	TRBV19	TRBJ1-2	CASIGRARYDYGYTF	TGTGCCAGTATCGGGCGGGCGAGATACGACTATGGCTACACCTTC
.	TRBD1	TRBV7-9	TRBJ2-5	CASSLTGGETQYF	TGTGCCAGCAGCTTGACAGGGGGAGAGACCCAGTACTTC
.	TRBD2	TRBV7-9	TRBJ2-1	CASSFYFGLAGGPNNEQFF	TGTGCCAGCAGCTTTTACTTCGGACTAGCGGGAGGGCCCAACAATGAGCAGTTCTTC
.	.	TRBV7-2	TRBJ1-2	CASSLDGYGYTF	TGTGCCAGCAGCTTAGACGGGTATGGCTACACCTTC
once	TRBD1	TRBV5-1	TRBJ2-1	CASSLAGQGGWNEQFF	TGCGCCAGCAGCTTGGCGGGACAGGGAGGTTGGAATGAGCAGTTCTTC
.	.	TRBV18	TRBJ1-1	CASSPTRGTEAFF	TGTGCCAGCTCACCTACCAGGGGTACTGAAGCTTTCTTT
once	.	TRBV5-6	TRBJ2-3	CASSLVSTDTQYF	TGTGCCAGCAGCTTGGTAAGCACAGATACGCAGTATTTT
once	.	TRBV19	TRBJ1-5	CASDPGFQPQHF	TGTGCCAGCGACCCGGGTTTTCAGCCCCAGCATTTT
.	.	TRBV5-6	TRBJ2-2	CASSLTGEWTGELFF	TGTGCCAGCAGCTTGACAGGAGAATGGACCGGGGAGCTGTTTTTT
.	.	TRBV6-5	TRBJ2-7	CASSARWGAREQYF	TGTGCCAGCAGTGCACGCTGGGGGGCTAGGGAGCAGTACTTC